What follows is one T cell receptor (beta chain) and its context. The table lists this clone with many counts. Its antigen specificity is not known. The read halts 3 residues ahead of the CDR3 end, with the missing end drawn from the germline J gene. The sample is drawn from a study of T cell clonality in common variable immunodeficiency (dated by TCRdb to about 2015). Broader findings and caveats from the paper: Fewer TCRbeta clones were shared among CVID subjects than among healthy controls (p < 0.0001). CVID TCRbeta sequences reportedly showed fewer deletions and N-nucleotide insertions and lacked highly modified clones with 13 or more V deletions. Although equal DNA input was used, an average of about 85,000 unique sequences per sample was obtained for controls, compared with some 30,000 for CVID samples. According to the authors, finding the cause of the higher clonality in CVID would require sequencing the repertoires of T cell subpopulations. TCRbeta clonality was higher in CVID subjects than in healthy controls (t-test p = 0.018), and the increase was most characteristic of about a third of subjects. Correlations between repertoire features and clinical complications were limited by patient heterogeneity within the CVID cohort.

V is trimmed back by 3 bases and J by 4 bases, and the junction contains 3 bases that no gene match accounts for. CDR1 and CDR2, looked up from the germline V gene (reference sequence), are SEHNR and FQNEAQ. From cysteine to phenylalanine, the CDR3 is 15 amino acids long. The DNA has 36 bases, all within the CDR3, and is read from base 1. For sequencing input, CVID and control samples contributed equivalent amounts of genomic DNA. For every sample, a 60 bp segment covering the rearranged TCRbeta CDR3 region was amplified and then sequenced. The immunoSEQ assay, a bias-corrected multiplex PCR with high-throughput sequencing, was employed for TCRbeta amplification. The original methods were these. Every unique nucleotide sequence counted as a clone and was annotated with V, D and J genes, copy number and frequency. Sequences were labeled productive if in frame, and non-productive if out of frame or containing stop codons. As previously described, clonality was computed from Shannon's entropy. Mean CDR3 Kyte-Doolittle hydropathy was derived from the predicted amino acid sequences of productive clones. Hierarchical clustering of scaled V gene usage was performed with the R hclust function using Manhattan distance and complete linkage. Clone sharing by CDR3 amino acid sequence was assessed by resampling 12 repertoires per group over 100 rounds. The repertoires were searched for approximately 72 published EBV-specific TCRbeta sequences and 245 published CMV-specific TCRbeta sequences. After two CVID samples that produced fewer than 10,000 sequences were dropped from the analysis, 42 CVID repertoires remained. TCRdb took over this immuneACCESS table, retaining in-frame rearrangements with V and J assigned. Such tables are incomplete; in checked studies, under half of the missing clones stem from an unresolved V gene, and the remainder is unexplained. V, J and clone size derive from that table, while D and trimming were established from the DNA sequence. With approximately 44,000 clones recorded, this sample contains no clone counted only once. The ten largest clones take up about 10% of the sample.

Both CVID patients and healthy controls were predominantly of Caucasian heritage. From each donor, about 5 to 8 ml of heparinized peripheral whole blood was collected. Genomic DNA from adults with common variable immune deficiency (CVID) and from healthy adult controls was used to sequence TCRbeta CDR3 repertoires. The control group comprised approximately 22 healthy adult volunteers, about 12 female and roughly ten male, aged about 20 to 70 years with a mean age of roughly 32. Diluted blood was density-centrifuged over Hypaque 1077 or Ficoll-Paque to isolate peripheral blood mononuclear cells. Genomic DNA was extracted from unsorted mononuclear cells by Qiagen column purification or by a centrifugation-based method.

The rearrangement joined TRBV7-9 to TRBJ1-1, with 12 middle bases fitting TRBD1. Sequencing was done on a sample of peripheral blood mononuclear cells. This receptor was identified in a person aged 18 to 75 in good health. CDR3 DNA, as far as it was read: TGTGCCAGCAGCTTCCCGGGACAGGGGGCCACTGAA. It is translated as CASSFPGQGATE. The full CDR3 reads CASSFPGQGATEAFF.